Reported below is one TCR beta chain. Antigen unknown. Via CD45RO/CCR7/CD25/CD127/CD95/CD27, cells of the CD4+ naive, central memory, regulatory and stem cell-like memory subsets were sorted. This sample is drawn from a study of beta chain features in type 1 diabetes. Sequenced material consisted of expressed TCRB transcripts (all of the isolated RNA was reverse transcribed). Assay: immunoSEQ multiplex PCR; the TCRdb copy retains only in-frame clones and omits some. The top ten hold roughly 0.12% of the sample, which has over 600,000 clones, 9.5% to 15% seen once. Study-level findings and limits: Any HLA-type effect on TCRB rearrangement remained unresolved here. Patients with Type 1 diabetes showed moderately but significantly shorter TCRB CDR3s in all four CD4+ subsets.

Germline loops: CDR1 ENHRY, CDR2 SYGVKD. Deletions cut 2 bases from V and 3 bases from J, with 8 bases between. This CDR3 has 13 residues. The chain uses TRBV10-3 and TRBJ2-7, with D maybe TRBD2 (5 bases). This TCR came from a man aged 25-45 years with type 1 diabetes. The sample consisted of naive CD4+ T cells from blood. The CDR3 nucleotides read TGTGCCATCAGTGAGCGGGGTATCTACGAGCAGTACTTC. Protein sequence: CAISERGIYEQYF.